Listed below are T cell receptor beta chains from one sample, sequenced in a study of shared clonotypes between healthy human individuals. The method was immunoSEQ multiplex PCR; TCRdb's version includes in-frame clones alone and lacks a portion of them. Among 2,500,000 or so clones listed, around nine tenths were seen once. The sequenced sample consisted of naive CD4+ T cells sorted from blood. The origin of the receptors is a man in his late teens or twenties in good health. The CDR3 runs from the conserved cysteine through the conserved F or W. The D gene is left open where the match is weak. Clone size is given for some rows only: seen once, a few or many times, or a class if the clone is expanded.

.	TRBV2	TRBJ2-7	.	CASTQGQGGVYEQYF	TGTGCCAGCACCCAGGGACAAGGAGGGGTCTACGAGCAGTACTTC
.	TRBV19	TRBJ1-2	.	CASSSVRAYGYTF	TGTGCCAGTAGTTCCGTTCGGGCTTATGGCTACACCTTC
TRBD1	TRBV9	TRBJ1-6	.	CASSGDRVSSNYNSPLHF	TGTGCCAGCAGCGGCGACAGGGTGAGCTCCAACTATAATTCACCCCTCCACTTT
TRBD1	TRBV19	TRBJ2-7	.	CASKGQESYEQYF	TGTGCCAGTAAGGGACAGGAGAGCTACGAGCAGTACTTC
.	TRBV6-5	TRBJ1-6	once	CASSYKSSYNSPLHF	TGTGCCAGCAGTTACAAGAGCTCCTATAATTCACCCCTCCACTTT
TRBD1	TRBV7-9	TRBJ1-1	.	CASSPGQMNTEAFF	TGTGCCAGCAGTCCGGGACAGATGAACACTGAAGCTTTCTTT
.	TRBV29-1	TRBJ2-3	.	CSVQGTPSTDTQYF	TGCAGCGTTCAGGGGACCCCTAGCACAGATACGCAGTATTTT
TRBD1	TRBV28	TRBJ2-5	.	CASSPHGAGGAWKETQYF	TGTGCCAGCAGTCCCCATGGAGCAGGGGGCGCATGGAAAGAGACCCAGTACTTC
.	TRBV7-2	TRBJ1-1	once	CASSREAKASVTEAFF	TGTGCCAGCAGCCGAGAGGCAAAAGCTAGTGTCACTGAAGCTTTCTTT
.	TRBV5-4	TRBJ2-6	once	CASSPRGPGANVLTF	TGTGCCAGCAGCCCCCGTGGGCCTGGGGCCAACGTCCTGACTTTC
.	TRBV27	TRBJ1-2	.	CVARGPNYGYTF	TGTGTCGCCCGGGGCCCCAACTATGGCTACACCTTC
.	TRBV6-5	TRBJ2-7	.	CASSRTANEQYF	TGTGCCAGCAGTCGGACAGCCAACGAGCAGTACTTC
.	TRBV5-1	TRBJ2-1	once	CASSLETVSYNEQFF	TGCGCCAGCAGCTTGGAGACAGTTTCCTACAATGAGCAGTTCTTC
.	TRBV5-8	TRBJ2-1	.	CASTLLYNEQFF	TGTGCCAGCACCCTCCTTTACAATGAGCAGTTCTTC
TRBD2	TRBV6-5	TRBJ2-3	.	CASRDSGTSTDTQYF	TGTGCCAGCAGAGATAGCGGGACGAGCACAGATACGCAGTATTTT
TRBD1	TRBV15	TRBJ1-5	.	CATSRVLVQGSRNQPQHF	TGTGCCACCAGCAGAGTCCTTGTACAGGGGTCACGAAATCAGCCCCAGCATTTT
TRBD1	TRBV6-1	TRBJ1-1	.	CASRGGTALNTEAFF	TGTGCCAGCAGGGGAGGGACAGCCTTGAACACTGAAGCTTTCTTT
.	TRBV2	TRBJ1-2	.	CASSDRQGIYGYTF	TGTGCCAGCAGTGATAGGCAGGGGATCTATGGCTACACCTTC
TRBD1	TRBV27	TRBJ2-5	once	CASGHRGTQETQYF	TGTGCCAGCGGCCACAGGGGGACTCAAGAGACCCAGTACTTC
.	TRBV5-5	TRBJ1-4	.	CASSLRPEPLEKLFF	TGTGCCAGCAGCTTGAGGCCTGAACCTCTAGAAAAACTGTTTTTT
.	TRBV6-6	TRBJ1-2	.	CASSTGQGSGYTF	TGTGCCAGCAGTACGGGGCAGGGTAGCGGCTACACCTTC
.	TRBV19	TRBJ1-1	.	CASSILVNTEAFF	TGTGCCAGTAGTATCTTGGTTAACACTGAAGCTTTCTTT
.	TRBV7-2	TRBJ2-1	.	CASSLSGYNEQFF	TGTGCCAGCAGTTTAAGTGGGTACAATGAGCAGTTCTTC
.	TRBV7-9	TRBJ2-7	.	CASSSYGGLFYEQYF	TGTGCCAGCAGCTCATATGGGGGACTTTTCTACGAGCAGTACTTC
.	TRBV4-2	TRBJ2-6	.	CASSQDQALGANVLTF	TGTGCCAGCAGCCAAGATCAGGCGCTTGGGGCCAACGTCCTGACTTTC
.	TRBV6-1	TRBJ1-6	.	CASIKYRNYNSPLHF	TGTGCCAGCATCAAATATAGGAACTATAATTCACCCCTCCACTTT
.	TRBV5-1	TRBJ1-3	.	CASSLQGNSGNTIYF	TGCGCCAGCAGCTTGCAGGGGAACTCTGGAAACACCATATATTTT
.	TRBV5-1	TRBJ2-1	.	CASSLVAGSDEQFF	TGCGCCAGCAGCTTGGTCGCGGGATCGGATGAGCAGTTCTTC
TRBD2	TRBV5-1	TRBJ2-7	.	CASSLETSGGYEQYF	TGCGCCAGCAGCTTGGAGACTAGCGGAGGTTACGAGCAGTACTTC
TRBD1	TRBV28	TRBJ2-7	.	CASRLDRGSYEQYF	TGTGCCAGCAGACTCGACAGGGGTTCCTACGAGCAGTACTTC
.	TRBV10-1	TRBJ1-4	few	CASSESGWEKLFF	TGCGCCAGCAGTGAATCAGGGTGGGAAAAACTGTTTTTT
.	TRBV6-5	TRBJ2-1	.	CASTSGLANEQFF	TGTGCCAGCACTTCAGGGTTGGCCAATGAGCAGTTCTTC
TRBD2	TRBV30	TRBJ2-2	few	CAWSGLAAGELFF	TGTGCCTGGAGCGGACTAGCCGCCGGGGAGCTGTTTTTT